This T cell receptor beta chain was profiled in a study of CD8 T cells in ankylosing spondylitis. Via MiXCR, TCRdb re-called the 5' RACE reads, giving one row per CDR3 protein. The sample lists just under 350,000 distinct CDR3 sequences; roughly 15% were seen once. This clonotype was seen more than once but under ten times. The CDR3 has 18 amino acids. The V gene end was trimmed by 1 base and the J gene end by 7 bases; junction bases not matched to a gene: 15. The V gene's germline CDR1 is SGHAT and CDR2 FQNNGV. Sequenced sample: blood, either unsorted or a sorted T cell fraction (not recorded which). The TCR sequence derives from a male donor with ankylosing spondylitis or in good health (not recorded which). The chain links TRBV11-2 to TRBJ2-3, with 9 bases identical to TRBD2. The CDR3 loop reads CASSLGQLGGRAFNTQYF. The CDR3 bases are TGTGCCAGCAGCTTAGGTCAGTTGGGCGGGAGGGCCTTTAATACGCAGTATTTT.